Below, 29 T cell receptor beta chains from the same sample are listed, as sequenced in a study of early T cells in non-severe SARS-CoV-2 infection. TCRdb reanalysed the 5' RACE reads using MiXCR and keeps one entry per CDR3 protein. Of 75,000 to 80,000 distinct CDR3 sequences in the sample, about 16% were seen once. Sequenced material: whole blood. These receptor sequences come from an adult who was a healthcare worker with PCR-confirmed SARS-CoV-2 infection or an uninfected control (not recorded which).

The rearrangement links TRBV10-2 to TRBJ2-7, with TRBD2 matching over 13 bases. V shed 0 bases and J 4 bases; nucleotides not matched to a gene: 3. From germline, CDR1 is WSHSY and CDR2 SAAADI. The CDR3 has 16 amino acids. In DNA, the CDR3 is TGCGCCAGCAGTGAGTCGGGGACTAGCGGGAAATACGAGCAGTACTTC. It specifies CASSESGTSGKYEQYF.

This sequence joins TRBV6-5 and TRBJ1-4; D might be TRBD1 (6 bases). Germline V CDR1 and CDR2: MNHEY, SVGAGI. The V gene lost 2 bases and the J gene lost 5 bases, with 9 bases spanning the gap. The CDR3 is 14 amino acids. The CDR3 DNA reads TGTGCCAGCAGTTACACAGGGCCCAATGAAAAACTGTTTTTT. This gives the protein CASSYTGPNEKLFF.

The V call is TRBV20-1, the J call TRBJ2-7; TRBD2 matches at 10 bases. V was pared by 4 bases and J by 2 bases, with 5 bases of the junction left unmatched. This CDR3 is 14 amino acids long. CDR1 and CDR2 (germline): DFQATT, SNEGSKA (reference sequence). The CDR3: CSAKLAGLPYEQYF. As DNA, the CDR3 is TGCAGTGCTAAACTAGCGGGGCTGCCCTACGAGCAGTACTTC.

The chain carries TRBV18 and TRBJ2-1, with 8 bases fitting TRBD2. This CDR3 spans 17 amino acids. Germline V gene sequence: CDR1 KGHSH, CDR2 LQKENI. J gave up 0 bases and V 3 bases, and 7 bases lay outside the gene matches. The DNA for the CDR3 is TGTGCCAGCTCACCTCTTCCCGGGACTAGCTCCTACAATGAGCAGTTCTTC. It is translated as CASSPLPGTSSYNEQFF.

This rearrangement joins TRBV6-1 to TRBJ2-4, with a weak D call TRBD1 (6 bases). Germline V gene lookup returns CDR1 MNHNS and CDR2 SASEGT. V gave up 1 base and J gave up 0 bases, with 19 bases separating them. The CDR3 length is 19 residues. CDR3 sequence: CASSEETGTNDLAKNIQYF. The CDR3 DNA follows: TGTGCCAGCAGTGAAGAAACAGGGACGAACGATCTAGCCAAAAACATTCAGTACTTC.

This clonotype appeared a few times. The V and J genes are TRBV12-3 or TRBV12-4 and TRBJ1-1; D ambiguous. This CDR3 is built from 12 residues. Trimming took 3 bases from V and 0 from J, leaving 2 bases between them. CDR3 amino acids: CASSFVNTEAFF. The CDR3 DNA is TGTGCCAGCAGTTTCGTGAACACTGAAGCTTTCTTT.

There are a few counts of this clonotype. The chain combines TRBV5-1 with TRBJ1-5, with D perhaps TRBD1 (6 bases). Per the germline V gene, CDR1 is SGHRS and CDR2 is YFSETQ. The CDR3 has 13 residues. The ends were cut back, 5 bases at V and 5 bases at J, with 11 bases in the middle. The CDR3 loop reads CASSRDMDQPQHF. The CDR3 DNA follows: TGCGCCAGCAGTAGGGACATGGATCAGCCCCAGCATTTT.

This clonotype was observed a handful of times. This sequence joins TRBV7-2 and TRBJ2-7; a weak D match, TRBD2 (6 bases). The CDR3 consists of 14 residues. Germline values: CDR1 SGHTA, CDR2 FQGNSA. V was clipped by 2 bases and J by 4 bases, with 12 bases between them. This chain's CDR3 is CASSLSGTAYEQYF. Written as DNA, the CDR3 is TGTGCCAGCAGCTTATCCGGGACTGCGTACGAGCAGTACTTC.

The CDR3 is CASSLGGAGGRNEQFF. The CDR3 nucleotides are TGTGCCAGCAGCTTGGGTGGGGCGGGAGGTAGGAATGAGCAGTTCTTC. This sequence joins TRBV5-4 and TRBJ2-1, with 8 bases lining up with TRBD2. The germline V gene encodes CDR1 SGHNT and CDR2 YYREEE (reference sequence). V dropped 0 bases and J dropped 7; count of bases not matched to a gene: 9. The CDR3 runs 16 residues.

The table lists this clonotype with a few counts. The rearrangement uses TRBV5-1 and TRBJ2-2, with D hard to call. In germline, CDR1 is SGHRS, CDR2 YFSETQ. The V and J ends lost 4 bases and 5 bases respectively, with 9 bases between them. The CDR3 runs to 13 residues. The CDR3 spells CASSLSVTGELFF. Written as DNA, the CDR3 is TGCGCCAGCAGCCTGTCTGTTACCGGGGAGCTGTTTTTT.

The chain links TRBV5-1 to TRBJ2-3; either TRBD1 or TRBD2 may supply D (5 bases each). Trimming took 4 bases from V and 4 from J, leaving 22 bases between them. Germline V gene lookup returns CDR1 SGHRS and CDR2 YFSETQ. This CDR3 has 17 residues. The CDR3 spells CASSPGTGPWGADTQYF. The CDR3 DNA reads as TGCGCCAGCAGCCCCGGGACCGGGCCGTGGGGTGCAGATACGCAGTATTTT.

The chain combines TRBV5-1 with TRBJ2-7; perhaps D is TRBD1 or TRBD2 (5 bases each). The CDR3 length is 13 residues. Between the trimmed V and J ends, which lost 2 bases and 1 base, there was a span of 7 bases. Germline CDR1 is SGHRS and CDR2 is YFSETQ. The CDR3 bases are TGCGCCAGCAGCTTTGGGGGATCCTACGAGCAGTACTTC. This encodes CASSFGGSYEQYF.

The V call is TRBV10-3, the J call TRBJ2-5; D is unclear. This CDR3 has 13 residues. The V end was cut by 4 bases, the J end by 1 base, with 7 bases between. The germline CDR1 and CDR2 sequences are ENHRY and SYGVKD. CDR3 protein: CAISGRAQETQYF. In nucleotides, the CDR3 is TGTGCCATCAGTGGCCGGGCCCAAGAGACCCAGTACTTC.

This clonotype was picked up a small number of times. CDR3 region: CASSGYGTANSPLHF. The CDR3 DNA is TGTGCCAGCAGCGGATACGGGACAGCCAATTCACCCCTCCACTTT. J is TRBJ1-6 and V is TRBV11-3, with TRBD1 matching 7 bases. The length of the CDR3 is 15 residues. Germline CDR1 SGHNT, CDR2 YENEEA. V lost 5 bases to trimming and J lost 7 bases; unmatched junction nucleotides: 8.

This clonotype was recorded a few times. The chain carries TRBV7-2 and TRBJ2-1, with D hard to call. Per germline, CDR1 SGHTA and CDR2 FQGNSA. This CDR3 is 14 amino acids long. Trimming left V 5 bases short and J 6 bases short, with 14 bases between. For the CDR3, the DNA is TGTGCCAGCAGCCCAGAGACCTTTGCCAATGAGCAGTTCTTC. Translating it yields CASSPETFANEQFF. Combining the CDR3 with reference TRBV7-2 and TRBJ2-1 gives the whole variable domain GAGVSQSPSNKVTEKGKDVELRCDPISGHTALYWYRQSLGQGLEFLIYFQGNSAPDKSGLPSDRFSAERTGGSVSTLTIQRTQQEDSAVYLCASSPETFANEQFFGPGTRLTVL.

J is TRBJ2-3 and V is TRBV20-1, with TRBD2 matching over 12 bases. The CDR3 spans 16 residues. CDR1 DFQATT and CDR2 SNEGSKA come from the germline V gene (reference sequence). Trimming took 1 base from V and 1 from J; bases not matched to a gene: 3. CDR3 sequence: CSARALAGGGTDTQYF. In DNA, the CDR3 is TGCAGTGCTAGAGCCCTAGCGGGAGGGGGCACAGATACGCAGTATTTT.

For the CDR3, the DNA is TGTGCCAGCAAACGCATCCGGGGACAGCAGTATGGAAACACCATATATTTT. Amino acid sequence: CASKRIRGQQYGNTIYF. The chain joins TRBV2 to TRBJ1-3, with 7 bases aligning to TRBD1. Trimming removed 7 bases from V and 3 bases from J; junction bases left unmatched: 15. Germline V gene data show CDR1 as SNHLY and CDR2 as FYNNEI. The CDR3 runs to 17 residues.

This clonotype occurred a few times. The V gene is TRBV19, the J gene TRBJ2-1; TRBD1 agrees at 8 bases. Germline V CDR1 and CDR2: LNHDA, SQIVND (reference sequence). V shed 6 bases, J shed 14 bases, and the junction held 12 bases outside the gene matches. The CDR3 spans 13 residues. The CDR3 DNA reads TGTGCCAGTAGACGCGGACAGGGCCCCCAGAAGTTCTTC. Translated, it gives CASRRGQGPQKFF.

The chain joins TRBV27 to TRBJ2-3; D might be TRBD1 or TRBD2, each matching 6 bases. This CDR3 spans 14 amino acids. V was clipped by 7 bases and J by 7 bases, with 18 bases between them. Germline V gives CDR1 MNHEY, CDR2 SMNVEV (reference sequence). Here the CDR3 reads CASTLGGPSNTQYF. CDR3 DNA: TGTGCCAGCACCCTCGGGGGCCCTAGCAATACGCAGTATTTT.

This clonotype has a handful of counts. The CDR3 coding sequence is TGCAGCGTTGACAGGGGCACTGAAGCTTTCTTT. Translated: CSVDRGTEAFF. The chain recombines TRBV29-1 with TRBJ1-1, with D possibly matching TRBD1 (6 bases). The CDR3 runs to 11 residues. V lost 3 bases, J lost 4 bases, and 6 bases lay in between. From germline, CDR1 is SQVTM and CDR2 ANQGSEA.

This clonotype has at least ten counts. In DNA, the CDR3 is TGCAGCGTTTTGGGACAGGGCAGTTACAATGAGCAGTTCTTC. Protein: CSVLGQGSYNEQFF. This sequence joins TRBV29-1 and TRBJ2-1; 9 bases align to TRBD1. CDR1 SQVTM and CDR2 ANQGSEA come from the germline V gene. With 5 bases clipped from V and 4 bases from J, the junction kept 6 bases outside the gene matches. The CDR3 length is 14 residues.

V usage is TRBV20-1 and J usage is TRBJ2-2, with TRBD2 matching over 11 bases. Germline loops: CDR1 DFQATT, CDR2 SNEGSKA (reference sequence). The CDR3 is 13 amino acids. J was trimmed by 4 bases and V by 7 bases; bases with no gene match: 2. CDR3 loop: CSVLAGGTGELFF. In nucleotides, the CDR3 is TGCAGTGTTCTAGCGGGAGGCACCGGGGAGCTGTTTTTT.

J is TRBJ1-5 and V is TRBV27; 9 nucleotides match TRBD1. This CDR3 has 19 amino acids. After removal of 5 bases from V and 1 base from J, the junction contained 15 bases not matched to a gene. Germline lookup yields CDR1 MNHEY and CDR2 SMNVEV (reference sequence). Here the CDR3 reads CASSPNRGPMGRSNQPQHF. The DNA of the CDR3 is TGTGCCAGCAGTCCGAACAGGGGGCCGATGGGACGAAGCAATCAGCCCCAGCATTTT.

The sample holds many counts of this clonotype. The CDR3 spells CSVGRQTNYGYTF. DNA for the CDR3: TGCAGCGTGGGGCGACAAACTAACTATGGCTACACCTTC. The rearrangement links TRBV29-1 to TRBJ1-2; D perhaps matches TRBD1 (5 bases). Trimming stripped 6 bases from V and 0 bases from J, with 11 bases between. The CDR3 length is 13 residues. Germline loops: CDR1 SQVTM, CDR2 ANQGSEA.

The genes are TRBV12-5 and TRBJ1-5; D unclear. The CDR3 has 13 amino acids. Germline V gene data show CDR1 as LGHNT and CDR2 as FRNRAP. The V end was cut by 3 bases, the J end by 2 bases, with 5 bases between. The CDR3 loop is CASGFGGNQPQHF. CDR3 DNA sequence: TGTGCTAGTGGTTTCGGGGGCAATCAGCCCCAGCATTTT.

V gene TRBV19 combines with J gene TRBJ2-1; TRBD1 agrees at 7 bases. Germline CDR1 and CDR2: LNHDA and SQIVND (reference sequence). V shed 5 bases, J shed 6 bases, and the junction held 4 bases outside the gene matches. The CDR3 totals 13 residues. For the CDR3, the DNA is TGTGCCAGTAGTCCGGGGACAGTCAATGAGCAGTTCTTC. This translates into CASSPGTVNEQFF.

The gene calls are TRBV6-5 and TRBJ2-4, with 7 bases aligning to TRBD2. The CDR3 spans 12 residues. J gave up 16 bases and V 4 bases, and 10 bases lay outside the gene matches. Per germline, CDR1 MNHEY and CDR2 SVGAGI. The CDR3: CASSSTDAGVYF. CDR3 coding DNA: TGTGCCAGCAGTTCGACCGACGCGGGAGTATACTTC.

V usage is TRBV6-2 or TRBV6-3 and J usage is TRBJ1-1; D is undetermined. V was shortened by 5 bases and J by 7 bases, with 8 bases between the two germline ends. Germline V gene data show CDR1 as MNHEY and CDR2 as SVGEGT. The CDR3 contains 11 residues. The CDR3 DNA reads TGTGCCAGCAGTCTCCGTAGTGAAGCTTTCTTT. It encodes CASSLRSEAFF.

At least ten counts were recorded for this clonotype. The genes are TRBV16 and TRBJ2-1; no clear D gene. The germline gives CDR1 KGHSY, CDR2 FQNENV. Trimming removed 3 bases at V and 3 bases at J, with 6 bases between. The CDR3 contains 13 residues. The CDR3, as DNA: TGTGCCAGCAGCCAGACAAGCTACAATGAGCAGTTCTTC. Its translation is CASSQTSYNEQFF.